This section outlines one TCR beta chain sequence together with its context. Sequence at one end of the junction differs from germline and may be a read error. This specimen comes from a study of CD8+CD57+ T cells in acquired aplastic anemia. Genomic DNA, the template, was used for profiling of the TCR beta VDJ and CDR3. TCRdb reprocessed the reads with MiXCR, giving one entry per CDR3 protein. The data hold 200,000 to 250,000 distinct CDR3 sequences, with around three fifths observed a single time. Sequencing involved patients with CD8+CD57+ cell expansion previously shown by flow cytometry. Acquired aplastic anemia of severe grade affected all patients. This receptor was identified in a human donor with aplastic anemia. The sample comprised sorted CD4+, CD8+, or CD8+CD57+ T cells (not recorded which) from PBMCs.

The CDR3 nucleotides are TGTGCCAGCAGCAACGGACAGCAACCTAGGACCCAGTACTTC. Translating gives CASSNGQQPRTQYF. This chain uses TRBV5-1 with TRBJ2-5; TRBD1 might be the D (6 bases). Germline CDR1 SGHRS, CDR2 YFSETQ. The CDR3 is made up of 14 amino acids.